This is a list of T cell receptor beta chains from one sample in a study of T cell repertoires in cytomegalovirus infection. TCRdb reprocessed the reads via MiXCR and lists one record per CDR3 protein. The data hold about 350,000 distinct CDR3 sequences, with about 34% observed a single time. For these TCRs, the target antigens are not known. Source: cultured PBMCs, taken from culture after CMV antigen stimulation. Receptors were obtained from a human donor in good health (CMV status not recorded). Some clones in this sample may be carry-over from other donors' samples. The CDR3 runs from the conserved cysteine through the conserved F or W. D genes are given only for firm matches. Where a row states a size, it is once, few, many or the class of an expanded clone; other rows omit it.

V gene: TRBV27
clone size: few
D gene: NA
J gene: TRBJ2-3
CDR3 protein: CASSFLPNTDTQYF
CDR3 DNA: TGTGCCAGCAGTTTTTTACCGAACACAGATACGCAGTATTTT

V gene: TRBV19
clone size: NA
D gene: TRBD2
J gene: TRBJ2-1
CDR3 protein: CASSMASGRAGSYNEQFF
CDR3 DNA: TGTGCCAGTAGTATGGCTAGCGGGAGGGCCGGATCCTACAATGAGCAGTTCTTC

V gene: TRBV12-3/TRBV12-4
clone size: many
D gene: NA
J gene: TRBJ2-1
CDR3 protein: CASSQGGNEQFF
CDR3 DNA: TGTGCCAGCAGCCAGGGTGGGAATGAGCAGTTCTTC

V gene: TRBV20-1
clone size: NA
D gene: NA
J gene: TRBJ1-2
CDR3 protein: CSAREWSQANYGYTF
CDR3 DNA: TGCAGTGCTAGAGAGTGGTCACAGGCTAACTATGGCTACACCTTC

V gene: TRBV7-2
clone size: NA
D gene: TRBD2
J gene: TRBJ2-5
CDR3 protein: CASSRGGGGETQYF
CDR3 DNA: TGTGCCAGCAGCCGCGGGGGGGGGGGGGAGACCCAGTACTTC

V gene: TRBV7-2
clone size: few
D gene: TRBD1
J gene: TRBJ1-4
CDR3 protein: CASSYTGGGEKLFF
CDR3 DNA: TGTGCCAGCAGTTATACAGGGGGAGGTGAAAAACTGTTTTTT

V gene: TRBV7-8
clone size: NA
D gene: NA
J gene: TRBJ2-1
CDR3 protein: CASSIMVQRVSNEQFF
CDR3 DNA: TGTGCCAGCAGCATTATGGTCCAGCGGGTGAGCAATGAGCAGTTCTTC

V gene: TRBV6-5
clone size: few
D gene: NA
J gene: TRBJ1-3
CDR3 protein: CASSYSGRVLSGNTIYF
CDR3 DNA: TGTGCCAGCAGTTACTCCGGCAGGGTCCTCTCTGGAAACACCATATATTTT

V gene: TRBV7-2
clone size: many
D gene: NA
J gene: TRBJ1-1
CDR3 protein: CASSFGSNTEAFF
CDR3 DNA: TGTGCCAGCAGCTTCGGCTCGAACACTGAAGCTTTCTTT

V gene: TRBV7-2
clone size: many
D gene: NA
J gene: TRBJ1-4
CDR3 protein: CASSLDSAGGEKLFF
CDR3 DNA: TGTGCCAGCAGCTTAGATTCAGCCGGGGGGGAAAAACTGTTTTTT

V gene: TRBV7-2
clone size: NA
D gene: NA
J gene: TRBJ2-3
CDR3 protein: CASSFQGGRTSTDTQYF
CDR3 DNA: TGTGCCAGCAGCTTCCAGGGTGGGAGAACTAGCACAGATACGCAGTATTTT

V gene: TRBV20-1
clone size: few
D gene: NA
J gene: TRBJ1-1
CDR3 protein: CSAKPGATEAFF
CDR3 DNA: TGCAGTGCTAAGCCAGGGGCCACTGAAGCTTTCTTT

V gene: TRBV7-2
clone size: few
D gene: NA
J gene: TRBJ2-5
CDR3 protein: CASSSVFHQETQYF
CDR3 DNA: TGTGCCAGCAGCTCAGTCTTCCACCAAGAGACCCAGTACTTC

V gene: TRBV4-2
clone size: few
D gene: TRBD2
J gene: TRBJ2-1
CDR3 protein: CASSQGTSGFYGGNEQFF
CDR3 DNA: TGTGCCAGCAGCCAAGGGACTAGCGGGTTCTACGGTGGAAATGAGCAGTTCTTC

V gene: TRBV20-1
clone size: NA
D gene: TRBD2
J gene: TRBJ2-1
CDR3 protein: CSAARLAITNEQFF
CDR3 DNA: TGCAGTGCTGCAAGACTAGCGATAACCAATGAGCAGTTCTTC

V gene: TRBV7-2
clone size: NA
D gene: NA
J gene: TRBJ2-3
CDR3 protein: CASRGGEFSTDTQYF
CDR3 DNA: TGTGCCAGCAGAGGGGGGGAGTTTAGCACAGATACGCAGTATTTT

V gene: TRBV4-1
clone size: NA
D gene: TRBD1
J gene: TRBJ1-2
CDR3 protein: CASSPSNRGDGYTF
CDR3 DNA: TGCGCCAGCAGCCCCTCCAACAGGGGTGATGGCTACACCTTC

V gene: TRBV5-1
clone size: NA
D gene: NA
J gene: TRBJ2-5
CDR3 protein: CASSLARGQREETQYF
CDR3 DNA: TGCGCCAGCAGCTTGGCAAGGGGCCAAAGGGAAGAGACCCAGTACTTC

V gene: TRBV7-2
clone size: few
D gene: TRBD1
J gene: TRBJ1-1
CDR3 protein: CASSSDPGQGTEAFF
CDR3 DNA: TGTGCCAGCAGCTCAGATCCGGGACAGGGAACTGAAGCTTTCTTT

V gene: TRBV12-3/TRBV12-4
clone size: NA
D gene: NA
J gene: TRBJ2-3
CDR3 protein: CASSFLSDTQYF
CDR3 DNA: TGTGCCAGCAGTTTTTTGTCAGATACGCAGTATTTT

V gene: TRBV6-1
clone size: once
D gene: TRBD1
J gene: TRBJ1-2
CDR3 protein: CASSYGRTGGNGYTF
CDR3 DNA: TGTGCCAGCAGTTACGGTCGGACAGGCGGAAATGGCTACACCTTC

V gene: TRBV6-2/TRBV6-3
clone size: NA
D gene: TRBD1
J gene: TRBJ2-5
CDR3 protein: CASSTGTGTETQYF
CDR3 DNA: TGTGCCAGCAGCACCGGGACAGGGACAGAGACCCAGTACTTC

V gene: TRBV28
clone size: many
D gene: TRBD1
J gene: TRBJ1-5
CDR3 protein: CASSKGQVGNQPQHF
CDR3 DNA: TGTGCCAGCAGTAAGGGACAGGTGGGCAATCAGCCCCAGCATTTT

V gene: TRBV6-7
clone size: few
D gene: NA
J gene: TRBJ2-2
CDR3 protein: CASSYPDGGTPGELFF
CDR3 DNA: TGTGCCAGCAGTTATCCAGACGGCGGGACCCCCGGGGAGCTGTTTTTT

V gene: TRBV7-2
clone size: few
D gene: NA
J gene: TRBJ1-2
CDR3 protein: CASSWTPGSGYTF
CDR3 DNA: TGTGCCAGCAGCTGGACCCCAGGGAGTGGCTACACCTTC

V gene: TRBV7-6
clone size: many
D gene: NA
J gene: TRBJ2-2
CDR3 protein: CASSLGTSFFTGELFF
CDR3 DNA: TGTGCCAGCAGCTTGGGGACTTCATTTTTCACTGGGGAGCTGTTTTTT

V gene: TRBV10-3
clone size: many
D gene: TRBD2
J gene: TRBJ2-1
CDR3 protein: CATRLAGENDEQFF
CDR3 DNA: TGTGCCACACGACTAGCGGGAGAGAACGATGAGCAGTTCTTC

V gene: TRBV9
clone size: many
D gene: NA
J gene: TRBJ1-1
CDR3 protein: CASSVGPGREAFF
CDR3 DNA: TGTGCCAGCAGCGTGGGACCGGGGCGAGAAGCTTTCTTT

V gene: TRBV7-3
clone size: NA
D gene: NA
J gene: TRBJ1-2
CDR3 protein: CASSLTSGPNYGYTF
CDR3 DNA: TGTGCCAGCAGCTTAACGTCGGGACCTAACTATGGCTACACCTTC

V gene: TRBV10-3
clone size: NA
D gene: TRBD1
J gene: TRBJ2-1
CDR3 protein: CAISRQGTYNEQFF
CDR3 DNA: TGTGCCATCAGTCGACAGGGTACTTACAATGAGCAGTTCTTC

V gene: TRBV4-1
clone size: few
D gene: NA
J gene: TRBJ2-2
CDR3 protein: CASSQQLHTGELFF
CDR3 DNA: TGCGCCAGCAGCCAACAGCTCCACACCGGGGAGCTGTTTTTT

V gene: TRBV7-2
clone size: NA
D gene: TRBD2
J gene: TRBJ2-5
CDR3 protein: CASSGRLAGIQETQYF
CDR3 DNA: TGTGCCAGCAGCGGCCGACTAGCGGGTATCCAAGAGACCCAGTACTTC

V gene: TRBV20-1
clone size: NA
D gene: TRBD1
J gene: TRBJ2-3
CDR3 protein: CSARPQGASTDTQYF
CDR3 DNA: TGCAGTGCTAGACCTCAGGGGGCATCCACAGATACGCAGTATTTT

V gene: TRBV12-3/TRBV12-4
clone size: NA
D gene: TRBD2
J gene: TRBJ2-7
CDR3 protein: CASSLGRLAGGPHEQYF
CDR3 DNA: TGTGCCAGCAGTTTAGGCAGATTAGCGGGAGGGCCCCACGAGCAGTACTTC

V gene: TRBV11-2
clone size: NA
D gene: TRBD2
J gene: TRBJ2-1
CDR3 protein: CASSLYSGRGNEQFF
CDR3 DNA: TGTGCCAGCAGCTTATATAGCGGGAGGGGCAATGAGCAGTTCTTC

V gene: TRBV19
clone size: once
D gene: NA
J gene: TRBJ1-1
CDR3 protein: CATRTVKNAEAFF
CDR3 DNA: TGTGCCACCCGGACAGTTAAAAATGCTGAAGCTTTCTTT

V gene: TRBV4-3
clone size: NA
D gene: NA
J gene: TRBJ1-2
CDR3 protein: CASSQDIQNPNYGYTF
CDR3 DNA: TGCGCCAGCAGCCAAGATATCCAGAATCCTAACTATGGCTACACCTTC

V gene: TRBV7-2
clone size: NA
D gene: NA
J gene: TRBJ1-1
CDR3 protein: CASSLRRDTEAFF
CDR3 DNA: TGTGCCAGCAGCTTACGACGGGACACTGAAGCTTTCTTT

V gene: TRBV6-5
clone size: few
D gene: TRBD2
J gene: TRBJ2-2
CDR3 protein: CASSFGTSGLSNTGELFF
CDR3 DNA: TGTGCCAGCAGTTTCGGGACTAGCGGCCTCTCGAACACCGGGGAGCTGTTTTTT

V gene: TRBV6-5
clone size: NA
D gene: NA
J gene: TRBJ1-4
CDR3 protein: CASSYEGREKLFF
CDR3 DNA: TGTGCCAGCAGTTACGAGGGGCGCGAAAAACTGTTTTTT